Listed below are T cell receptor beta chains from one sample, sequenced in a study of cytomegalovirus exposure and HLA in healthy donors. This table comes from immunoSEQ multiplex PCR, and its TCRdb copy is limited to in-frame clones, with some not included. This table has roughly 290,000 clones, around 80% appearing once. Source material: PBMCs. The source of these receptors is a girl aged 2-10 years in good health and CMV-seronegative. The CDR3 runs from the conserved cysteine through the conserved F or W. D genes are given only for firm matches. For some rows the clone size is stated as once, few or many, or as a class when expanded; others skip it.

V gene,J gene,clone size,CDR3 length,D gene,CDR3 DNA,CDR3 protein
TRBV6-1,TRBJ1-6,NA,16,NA,TGTGCCAGCAGTGTCAGACCCCAGGGAGGCAATTCACCCCTCCACTTT,CASSVRPQGGNSPLHF
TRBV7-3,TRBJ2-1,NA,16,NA,TGTGCCAGCAGCCCAGACGGGACACCCTATGCCAATGAGCAGTTCTTC,CASSPDGTPYANEQFF
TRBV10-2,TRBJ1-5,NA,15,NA,TGCGCCAGCAGTGAAGGTAGAGGGTTTTCGCGGCCCCAGCATTTT,CASSEGRGFSRPQHF
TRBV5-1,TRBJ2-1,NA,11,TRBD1,TGCGCCAGCAGCTTAGACAGGGGGCAGTTCTTC,CASSLDRGQFF
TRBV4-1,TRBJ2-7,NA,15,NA,TGCGCCAGCAGCCAAGGTTGGCAGGGGAGCCTCGAGCAGTACTTC,CASSQGWQGSLEQYF
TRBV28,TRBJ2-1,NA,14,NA,TGTGCCAGCAGACAGAGTCGGTCCTACAATGAGCAGTTCTTC,CASRQSRSYNEQFF
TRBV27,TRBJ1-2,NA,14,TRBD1,TGTGCCAGCAAAGACAGGGGGCACGTTAGAGGCTACACCTTC,CASKDRGHVRGYTF
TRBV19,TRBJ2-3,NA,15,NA,TGTGCCAGTAGTATGGGCCGGCAGCCCCCAGATACGCAGTATTTT,CASSMGRQPPDTQYF
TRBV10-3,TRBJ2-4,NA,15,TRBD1,TGTGCCATCAGTGATGGGACAGGGGTTGGAAACATTCAGTACTTC,CAISDGTGVGNIQYF
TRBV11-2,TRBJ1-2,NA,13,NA,TGTGCCAGCAGCTCGGGGGTTAACTATGGCTACACCTTC,CASSSGVNYGYTF
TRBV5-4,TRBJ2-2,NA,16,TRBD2,TGTGCCAGCAGCCCCCCAGCGGGGGCAAACACCGGGGAGCTGTTTTTT,CASSPPAGANTGELFF
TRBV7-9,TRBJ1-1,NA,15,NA,TGTGCCAGCAGCCGAATAAGGGGGAAGCACACTGAAGCTTTCTTT,CASSRIRGKHTEAFF
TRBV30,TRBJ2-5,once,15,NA,TGTGCCTGGAGTGGGGGACACCCGTACCAAGAGACCCAGTACTTC,CAWSGGHPYQETQYF
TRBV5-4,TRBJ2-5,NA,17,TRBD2,TGTGCCAGCAGCTTGAAGCTAGCGGGGGCCCAAGTGGAGACCCAGTACTTC,CASSLKLAGAQVETQYF
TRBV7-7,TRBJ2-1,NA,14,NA,TGTGCCAGCAGCTTAAGCGGCCCAGGGGATGAGCAGTTCTTC,CASSLSGPGDEQFF
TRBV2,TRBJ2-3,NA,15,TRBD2,TGTGCCAGCAGTGATGTATTAGCGGGGAGGAATACGCAGTATTTT,CASSDVLAGRNTQYF
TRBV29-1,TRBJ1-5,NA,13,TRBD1,TGCAGCGTTGTAACAGGGGATAATCAGCCCCAGCATTTT,CSVVTGDNQPQHF
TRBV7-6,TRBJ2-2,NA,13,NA,TGTGCCAGCAGCTCAGGTGCTCCGGGGGAGCTGTTTTTT,CASSSGAPGELFF
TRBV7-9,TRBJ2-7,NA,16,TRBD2,TGTGCCAGCAGCTTAGGATGGGCGGGGGAGTCCTACGAGCAGTACTTC,CASSLGWAGESYEQYF
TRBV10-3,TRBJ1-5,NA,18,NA,TGTGCCATCAGTGAGTCGATCATAACAGGGAGGGCCAATCAGCCCCAGCATTTT,CAISESIITGRANQPQHF
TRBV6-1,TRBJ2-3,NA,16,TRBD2,TGTGCCAGCAGTGAAAGGGGACTAACTCCCACAGATACGCAGTATTTT,CASSERGLTPTDTQYF
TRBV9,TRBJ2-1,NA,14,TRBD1,TGTGCCAGCAGCGCGGTAACAGGGGAGCATGAGCAGTTCTTC,CASSAVTGEHEQFF
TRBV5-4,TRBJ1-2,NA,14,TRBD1,TGTGCCAGCAGCTGGGCCGGGACAGGCTATGGCTACACCTTC,CASSWAGTGYGYTF
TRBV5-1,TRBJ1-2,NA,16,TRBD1,TGCGCCAGCAGCTTGGCACCCCGGGACAGGTCGTATGGCTACACCTTC,CASSLAPRDRSYGYTF
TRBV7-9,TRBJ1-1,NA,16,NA,TGTGCCAGCAGCCCAAGGACTACCTTTAAGGACACTGAAGCTTTCTTT,CASSPRTTFKDTEAFF
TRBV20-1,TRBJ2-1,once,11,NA,TGCAGTGCTAGGATGGGCGCTGAGCAGTTCTTC,CSARMGAEQFF
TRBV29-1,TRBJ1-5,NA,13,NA,TGCAGCGTCCAATGGCAGGTATCTCAGCCCCAGCATTTT,CSVQWQVSQPQHF
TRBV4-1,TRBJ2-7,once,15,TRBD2,TGCGCCAGCAGCGCGTCCGGGACTAGCGGGGGCGAGCAGTACTTC,CASSASGTSGGEQYF
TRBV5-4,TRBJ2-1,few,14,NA,TGTGCCAGCAGCAAGGGGCCGAAACACAATGAGCAGTTCTTC,CASSKGPKHNEQFF
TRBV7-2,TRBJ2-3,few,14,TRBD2,TGTGCCAGCAGCTCGAGGGACTACACAGATACGCAGTATTTT,CASSSRDYTDTQYF
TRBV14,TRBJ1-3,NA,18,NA,TGTGCCAGCAGCCAACCCACCCTTCGGGGGGCCTCTGGAAACACCATATATTTT,CASSQPTLRGASGNTIYF
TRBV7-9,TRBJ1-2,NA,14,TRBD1,TGTGCCAGCAGCTTGGGACAGGGGGGACGTGGCTACACCTTC,CASSLGQGGRGYTF
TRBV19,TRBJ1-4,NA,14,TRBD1,TGTGCCAGTAGTAGACAGGGATTTAATGAAAAACTGTTTTTT,CASSRQGFNEKLFF
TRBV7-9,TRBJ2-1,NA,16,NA,TGTGCCAGCAGCGCGCCTCGACTATCCTCCTACAATGAGCAGTTCTTC,CASSAPRLSSYNEQFF
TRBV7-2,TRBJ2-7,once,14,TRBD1,TGTGCCAGCACCCCGACAGGGAACTCCTACGAGCAGTACTTC,CASTPTGNSYEQYF
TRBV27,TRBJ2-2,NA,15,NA,TGTGCCAGCAGTCCATACCTGGGACTCACCGGGGAGCTGTTTTTT,CASSPYLGLTGELFF
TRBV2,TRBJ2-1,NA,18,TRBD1,TGTGCCAGCAGTGAATATGGGGACAGTCTCATCTCCTACAATGAGCAGTTCTTC,CASSEYGDSLISYNEQFF
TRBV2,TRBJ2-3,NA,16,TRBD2,TGTGCCAGCAGGATTAGCGGGGGGGCAGGCACAGATACGCAGTATTTT,CASRISGGAGTDTQYF
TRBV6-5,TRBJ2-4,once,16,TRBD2,TGTGCCAGCAGTTACGGTTCTAGCGGGACCAAAAACATTCAGTACTTC,CASSYGSSGTKNIQYF
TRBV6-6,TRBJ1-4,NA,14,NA,TGTGCCAGCACCAACAATCGGGCTAATGAAAAACTGTTTTTT,CASTNNRANEKLFF
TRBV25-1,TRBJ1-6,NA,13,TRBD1,TGTGCCAGCAGTATGGATTGGACAGGGGACCTCCACTTT,CASSMDWTGDLHF
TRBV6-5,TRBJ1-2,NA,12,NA,TGTGCCGGCAGTTATGAGCGGCGTGGCTACACCTTC,CAGSYERRGYTF
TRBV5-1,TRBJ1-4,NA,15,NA,TGCGCCAGCAGCTTGGCCTCTGCAACTAATGAAAAACTGTTTTTT,CASSLASATNEKLFF
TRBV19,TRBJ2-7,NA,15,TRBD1,TGTGCCAGTACCCCGGGACAGGGGGCTGTTTACGAGCAGTACTTC,CASTPGQGAVYEQYF
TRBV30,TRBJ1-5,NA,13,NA,TGTGCCTGGAGTGTTGCGGGCGATCAGCCCCAGCATTTT,CAWSVAGDQPQHF
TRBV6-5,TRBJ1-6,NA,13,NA,TGTGCCAGCAGTTACTCAGTGCGATCACCCCTCCACTTT,CASSYSVRSPLHF
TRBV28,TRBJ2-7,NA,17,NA,TGTGCCAGCAGTTTATTGGGCCGGGAGTCGAGGCCCTACGAGCAGTACTTC,CASSLLGRESRPYEQYF
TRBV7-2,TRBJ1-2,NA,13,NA,TGTGCCAGCAGCTTTTCCTCTAACTATGGCTACACCTTC,CASSFSSNYGYTF
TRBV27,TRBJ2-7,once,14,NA,TGTGCCAGCAGTGCCGGCGCGGGGCCCTACGAGCAGTACTTC,CASSAGAGPYEQYF
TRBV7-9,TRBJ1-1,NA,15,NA,TGTGCCAGCAGCTTTCCAGGGTACTCTTCCGCTGAAGCTTTCTTT,CASSFPGYSSAEAFF
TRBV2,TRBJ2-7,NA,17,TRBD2,TGTGCCAGCAGTTACCCGGGCAGCGGGGAAAGCTCCTACGAGCAGTACTTC,CASSYPGSGESSYEQYF
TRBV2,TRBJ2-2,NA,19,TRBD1,TGTGCCAGCAGTGAAGGAGGCCCCGGGACAGAATCCTACACCGGGGAGCTGTTTTTT,CASSEGGPGTESYTGELFF
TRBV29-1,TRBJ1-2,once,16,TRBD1,TGCAGCGTTGGTTTAGGCGGGACAGGGCTAGTCTATGGCTACACCTTC,CSVGLGGTGLVYGYTF
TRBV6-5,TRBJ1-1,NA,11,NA,TGTGCCAGCAGCGGTACAGTTGAAGCTTTCTTT,CASSGTVEAFF
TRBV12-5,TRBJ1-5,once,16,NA,TGTGCTAGTGGTTCAGCCTCGGACAGACTAAATCAGCCCCAGCATTTT,CASGSASDRLNQPQHF